A selection of T cell receptor beta chains follows, all from one sample in a study of a mutant IDH1 vaccine in newly diagnosed glioma. Assay: immunoSEQ multiplex PCR; the TCRdb copy retains only in-frame clones and omits some. The sample lists tens of thousands of clones, roughly four fifths occurring once. No antigens are known for them. Sequences were derived from PBMCs, sampled from a glioma patient whose treatment included an IDH1 peptide vaccine. Source of these receptors: a man aged 25 to 40 with glioma. CDR3s include the opening cysteine and the closing phenylalanine or tryptophan. Each record gives: J gene, CDR3 length, V gene, CDR3 protein.

J: TRBJ1-1; length: 16; V: TRBV4-1; CDR3: CASSLGRRVLNTEAFF
J: TRBJ2-2; length: 16; V: TRBV27; CDR3: CASSLYRRPDTGELFF
J: TRBJ2-2; length: 18; V: TRBV4-1; CDR3: CASSPRWTSGRGTGELFF
J: TRBJ2-3; length: 15; V: TRBV30; CDR3: CAWSDISGRSDTQYF
J: TRBJ2-5; length: 15; V: TRBV19; CDR3: CASRTDQANRETQYF
J: TRBJ1-1; length: 12; V: TRBV5-1; CDR3: CASSFANTEAFF
J: TRBJ2-7; length: 13; V: TRBV18; CDR3: CASSPSGGHEQYF
J: TRBJ1-1; length: 13; V: TRBV6-6; CDR3: CASSPLTLTEAFF
J: TRBJ2-2; length: 17; V: TRBV30; CDR3: CAWSVSLRLGNTGELFF
J: TRBJ2-2; length: 14; V: TRBV19; CDR3: CASTLTANTGELFF
J: TRBJ2-7; length: 15; V: TRBV5-1; CDR3: CASSEGHPSSYEQYF
J: TRBJ1-2; length: 15; V: TRBV2; CDR3: CARGFGSGGSYGYTF
J: TRBJ2-5; length: 15; V: TRBV5-6; CDR3: CASSPTAGGWETQYF
J: TRBJ1-6; length: 14; V: TRBV2; CDR3: CASKGAGSGSPLHF
J: TRBJ2-7; length: 15; V: TRBV11-3; CDR3: CASSLRTGVMYEQYF
J: TRBJ2-5; length: 15; V: TRBV5-1; CDR3: CASSLATLGKETQYF
J: TRBJ1-1; length: 14; V: TRBV29-1; CDR3: CSAEGQGMGTEAFF
J: TRBJ2-5; length: 14; V: TRBV11-2; CDR3: CASSFGGTQETQYF
J: TRBJ2-5; length: 15; V: TRBV5-1; CDR3: CASSPYPRTGETQYF
J: TRBJ2-5; length: 16; V: TRBV10-3; CDR3: CAIQPGGDRREKTQYF
J: TRBJ2-7; length: 11; V: TRBV6-5; CDR3: CASSKAGEQYF
J: TRBJ2-1; length: 14; V: TRBV19; CDR3: CASSEVAGGHEQFF
J: TRBJ1-4; length: 18; V: TRBV5-1; CDR3: CASSKLRYSDATNEKLFF
J: TRBJ1-2; length: 13; V: TRBV19; CDR3: CASSMGQGSGYTF
J: TRBJ1-1; length: 14; V: TRBV11-2; CDR3: CASSSSHRNTEAFF
J: TRBJ1-1; length: 12; V: TRBV19; CDR3: CAIRGPYTEAFF
J: TRBJ1-5; length: 15; V: TRBV19; CDR3: CASSAIGGANQPQHF
J: TRBJ2-7; length: 14; V: TRBV5-1; CDR3: CASSLGTVSYEQYF
J: TRBJ1-1; length: 15; V: TRBV5-1; CDR3: CASSYGQGVRTEAFF
J: TRBJ1-2; length: 16; V: TRBV27; CDR3: CASSKLPGTTNYGYTF
J: TRBJ2-7; length: 14; V: TRBV5-1; CDR3: CASSLGGSSYEQYF
J: TRBJ1-2; length: 13; V: TRBV29-1; CDR3: CSVSGGEGYGYTF
J: TRBJ2-7; length: 15; V: TRBV5-1; CDR3: CASSLDLGSYYEQYF
J: TRBJ2-3; length: 14; V: TRBV10-3; CDR3: CAIDSAVSTDTQYF
J: TRBJ2-7; length: 13; V: TRBV6-1; CDR3: CATMLREGYEQYF
J: TRBJ2-1; length: 14; V: TRBV7-9; CDR3: CASSPLGARNEQFF
J: TRBJ2-7; length: 15; V: TRBV6-6; CDR3: CASSLHQTRYYEQYF
J: TRBJ2-1; length: 14; V: TRBV30; CDR3: CAWSWGLFSDEQFF
J: TRBJ2-2; length: 14; V: TRBV19; CDR3: CASSLGVNTGELFF
J: TRBJ2-2; length: 18; V: TRBV9; CDR3: CASSVAGLPRWGTGELFF
J: TRBJ2-7; length: 13; V: TRBV5-1; CDR3: CASSLFVAYEQYF
J: TRBJ1-1; length: 15; V: TRBV7-6; CDR3: CASSLAAGTNTEAFF
J: TRBJ2-3; length: 13; V: TRBV6-5; CDR3: CASSYLLKDTQYF
J: TRBJ2-1; length: 15; V: TRBV5-1; CDR3: CASSLGTGRDNEQFF
J: TRBJ1-1; length: 12; V: TRBV7-9; CDR3: CASSLGGSEAFF
J: TRBJ1-2; length: 12; V: TRBV6-1; CDR3: CASSVGGYGYTF
J: TRBJ1-1; length: 11; V: TRBV5-1; CDR3: CASRGYTEAFF
J: TRBJ2-1; length: 15; V: TRBV19; CDR3: CASTAGTSAYNEQFF
J: TRBJ1-5; length: 15; V: TRBV9; CDR3: CASSKGTAYNQPQHF
J: TRBJ1-5; length: 15; V: TRBV6-1; CDR3: CASSEVAGRNQPQHF
J: TRBJ2-3; length: 17; V: TRBV18; CDR3: CASSPPLRLSSTDTQYF
J: TRBJ2-5; length: 12; V: TRBV18; CDR3: CASSPTMETQYF
J: TRBJ1-5; length: 12; V: TRBV6-1; CDR3: CASRKDRLAQHF
J: TRBJ1-1; length: 14; V: TRBV7-8; CDR3: CASSLSLMNTEAFF
J: TRBJ2-1; length: 14; V: TRBV27; CDR3: CASSFLGLGNEQFF
J: TRBJ2-6; length: 18; V: TRBV5-4; CDR3: CASSLPSGRARGANVLTF
J: TRBJ2-3; length: 16; V: TRBV27; CDR3: CASSPTGTSGTDTQYF
J: TRBJ1-5; length: 13; V: TRBV6-1; CDR3: CASSEWGNQPQHF
J: TRBJ2-5; length: 14; V: TRBV15; CDR3: CATSRGLGGETQYF
J: TRBJ2-3; length: 13; V: TRBV6-1; CDR3: CASEGAPWDTQYF